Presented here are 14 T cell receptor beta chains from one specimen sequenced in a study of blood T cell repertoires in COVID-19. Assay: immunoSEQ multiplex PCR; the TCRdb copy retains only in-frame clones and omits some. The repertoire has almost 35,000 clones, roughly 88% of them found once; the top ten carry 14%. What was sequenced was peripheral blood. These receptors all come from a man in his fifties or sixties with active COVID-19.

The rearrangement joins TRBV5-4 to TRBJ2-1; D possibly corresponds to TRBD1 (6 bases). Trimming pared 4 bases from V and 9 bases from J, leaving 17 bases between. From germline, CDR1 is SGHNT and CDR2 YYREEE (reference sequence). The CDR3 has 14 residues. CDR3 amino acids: CASSGGQLRREQFF. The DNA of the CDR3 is TGTGCCAGCAGCGGCGGACAGTTAAGGCGTGAGCAGTTCTTC.

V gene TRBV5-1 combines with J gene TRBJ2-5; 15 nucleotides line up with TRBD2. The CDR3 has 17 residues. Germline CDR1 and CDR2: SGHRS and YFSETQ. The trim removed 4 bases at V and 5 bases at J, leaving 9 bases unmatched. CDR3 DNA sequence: TGCGCCAGCAGCATGGGACTAGCGGGAGGAGGGGGCGAGACCCAGTACTTC. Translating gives CASSMGLAGGGGETQYF.

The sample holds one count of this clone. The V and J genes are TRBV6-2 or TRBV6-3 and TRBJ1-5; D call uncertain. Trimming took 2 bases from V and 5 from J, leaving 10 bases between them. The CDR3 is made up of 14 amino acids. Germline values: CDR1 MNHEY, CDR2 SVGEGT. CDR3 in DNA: TGTGCCAGCAGTTACGACGAGGAATATCAGCCCCAGCATTTT. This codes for CASSYDEEYQPQHF.

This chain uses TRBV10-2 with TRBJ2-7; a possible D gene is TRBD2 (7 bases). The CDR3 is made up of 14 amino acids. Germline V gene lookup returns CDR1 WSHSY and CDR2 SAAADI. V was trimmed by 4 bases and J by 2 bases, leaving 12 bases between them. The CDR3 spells CASSGGGYAYEQYF. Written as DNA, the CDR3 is TGCGCCAGCAGTGGCGGGGGCTACGCCTACGAGCAGTACTTC.

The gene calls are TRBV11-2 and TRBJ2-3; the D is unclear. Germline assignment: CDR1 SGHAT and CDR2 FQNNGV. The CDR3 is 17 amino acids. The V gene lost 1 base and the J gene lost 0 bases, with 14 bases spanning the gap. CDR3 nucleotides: TGTGCCAGCAGCTTAGTTGTATCCAGTGCTAGCACAGATACGCAGTATTTT. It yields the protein CASSLVVSSASTDTQYF.

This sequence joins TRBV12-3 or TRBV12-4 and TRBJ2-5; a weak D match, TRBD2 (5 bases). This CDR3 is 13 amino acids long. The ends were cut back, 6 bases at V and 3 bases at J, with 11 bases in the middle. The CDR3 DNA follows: TGTGCCAGCAGCCCACAGCGGAAAGAGACCCAGTACTTC. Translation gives CASSPQRKETQYF.

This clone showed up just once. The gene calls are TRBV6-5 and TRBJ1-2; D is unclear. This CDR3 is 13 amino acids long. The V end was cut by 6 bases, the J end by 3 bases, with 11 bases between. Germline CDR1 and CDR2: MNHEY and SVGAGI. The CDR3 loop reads CASSETGDYGYTF. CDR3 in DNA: TGTGCCAGCAGCGAGACGGGAGACTATGGCTACACCTTC.

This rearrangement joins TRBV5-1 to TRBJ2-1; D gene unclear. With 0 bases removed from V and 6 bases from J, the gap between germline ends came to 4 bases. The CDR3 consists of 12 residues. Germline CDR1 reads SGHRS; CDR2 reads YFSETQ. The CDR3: CASSLASNEQFF. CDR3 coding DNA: TGCGCCAGCAGCTTGGCTAGCAATGAGCAGTTCTTC.

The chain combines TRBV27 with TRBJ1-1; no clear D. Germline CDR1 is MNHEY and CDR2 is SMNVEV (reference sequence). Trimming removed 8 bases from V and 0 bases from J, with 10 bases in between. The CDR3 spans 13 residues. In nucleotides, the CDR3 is TGTGCCAGCTACGGGGTCATGAACACTGAAGCTTTCTTT. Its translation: CASYGVMNTEAFF.

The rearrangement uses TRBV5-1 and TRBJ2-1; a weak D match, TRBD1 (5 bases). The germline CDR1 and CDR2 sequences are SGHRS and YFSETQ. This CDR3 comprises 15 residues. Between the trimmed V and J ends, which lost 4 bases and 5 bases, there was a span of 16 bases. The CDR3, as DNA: TGCGCCAGCAGCCCCGACGCAGACAGTAACAATGAGCAGTTCTTC. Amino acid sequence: CASSPDADSNNEQFF.

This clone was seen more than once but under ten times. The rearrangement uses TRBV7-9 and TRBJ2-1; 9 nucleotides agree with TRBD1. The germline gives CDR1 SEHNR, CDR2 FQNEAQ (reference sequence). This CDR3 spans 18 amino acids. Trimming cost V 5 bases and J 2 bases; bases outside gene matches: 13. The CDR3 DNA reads TGTGCCAGCAGCACCATTACCCTGGACAGGGGTACCTACAATGAGCAGTTCTTC. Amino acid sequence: CASSTITLDRGTYNEQFF.

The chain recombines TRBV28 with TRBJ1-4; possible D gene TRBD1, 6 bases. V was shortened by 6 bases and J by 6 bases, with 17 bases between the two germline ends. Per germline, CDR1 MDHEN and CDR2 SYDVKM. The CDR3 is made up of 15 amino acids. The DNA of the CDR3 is TGTGCCAGCAGGCCAACCGGGACATATGATGAAAAACTGTTTTTT. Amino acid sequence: CASRPTGTYDEKLFF. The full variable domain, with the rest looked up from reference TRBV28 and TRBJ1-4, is DVKVTQSSRYLVKRTGEKVFLECVQDMDHENMFWYRQDPGLGLRLIYFSYDVKMKEKGDIPEGYSVSREKKERFSLILESASTNQTSMYLCASRPTGTYDEKLFFGSGTQLSVL.

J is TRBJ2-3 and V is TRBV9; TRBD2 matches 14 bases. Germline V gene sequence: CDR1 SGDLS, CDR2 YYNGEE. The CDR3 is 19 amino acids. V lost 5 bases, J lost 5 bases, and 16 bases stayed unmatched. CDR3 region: CASRRYPGLAGDGGDTQYF. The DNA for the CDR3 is TGTGCCAGCAGACGCTATCCGGGACTAGCGGGAGATGGAGGAGATACGCAGTATTTT.

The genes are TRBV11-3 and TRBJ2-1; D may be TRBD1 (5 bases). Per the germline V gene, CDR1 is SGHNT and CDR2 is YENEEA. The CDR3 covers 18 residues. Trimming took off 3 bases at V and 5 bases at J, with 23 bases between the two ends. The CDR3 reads CASSFTVGASLTNNEQFF. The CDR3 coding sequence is TGTGCCAGCAGCTTCACAGTAGGGGCTAGTCTTACCAACAATGAGCAGTTCTTC.